The 10 T cell receptor beta chains below come from one sample, sequenced in a study of T cell changes during pregnancy in multiple sclerosis. TCRdb's copy holds only in-frame clones and misses some; the assay was immunoSEQ multiplex PCR. The table shows 70,000 to 100,000 clones, with around 93% occurring only once. The sequencing here drew on peripheral blood, taken in the third trimester of pregnancy. The receptor source for this set is a female donor in good health, enrolled as a control in a pregnancy study.

This clone was detected only once. The CDR3 DNA follows: TGCGCCAGCAGCCAAGATGGGACAGGGGCACTCATGAACACTGAAGCTTTCTTT. Amino acids: CASSQDGTGALMNTEAFF. This chain joins TRBV4-1 and TRBJ1-1; 10 nucleotides align to TRBD1. Germline V gene data show CDR1 as MGHRA and CDR2 as YSYEKL. V shed 0 bases and J 0 bases; nucleotides not matched to a gene: 7. This CDR3 is built from 18 residues.

Remarks on this clone: The sample has other DNA sequences that encode this CDR3 too. The chain is built from TRBV5-1 and TRBJ2-7, with a possible D match to TRBD2 (6 bases). V was pared by 4 bases and J by 3 bases, with 14 bases between. CDR1 SGHRS and CDR2 YFSETQ come from the germline V gene. The CDR3 length is 14 residues. For the CDR3, the DNA is TGCGCCAGCAGCCTAGGAGGGAGTCTCTACGAGCAGTACTTC. This gives the protein CASSLGGSLYEQYF. The whole variable domain, remainder taken from reference TRBV5-1 and TRBJ2-7, is KAGVTQTPRYLIKTRGQQVTLSCSPISGHRSVSWYQQTPGQGLQFLFEYFSETQRNKGNFPGRFSGRQFSNSRSEMNVSTLELGDSALYLCASSLGGSLYEQYFGPGTRLTVT.

This clone was recorded only once. The chain has TRBV2 and TRBJ2-3, with 8 positions matching TRBD1. Germline V gene data show CDR1 as SNHLY and CDR2 as FYNNEI. The CDR3 contains 13 residues. The CDR3 bases are TGTGCAGGGGGCAGGGGGCGAGGGGATACGCAGTATTTT. Its protein product is CAGGRGRGDTQYF.

V and J are TRBV18 and TRBJ2-5; TRBD2 is a possible D gene (6 bases). V dropped 2 bases and J dropped 5 bases, with 12 bases sitting between them. Per germline, CDR1 KGHSH and CDR2 LQKENI. This CDR3 spans 14 amino acids. The CDR3 here is CASSPIGRGETQYF. CDR3 in DNA: TGTGCCAGCTCACCAATCGGGAGAGGCGAGACCCAGTACTTC. Based on the CDR3 plus reference TRBV18 and TRBJ2-5, the full variable domain is NAGVMQNPRHLVRRRGQEARLRCSPMKGHSHVYWYRQLPEEGLKFMVYLQKENIIDESGMPKERFSAEFPKEGPSILRIQQVVRGDSAAYFCASSPIGRGETQYFGPGTRLLVL.

The V call is TRBV28, the J call TRBJ1-5; no clear D gene. This CDR3 contains 16 residues. Trimming shortened V by 2 bases and J by 0 bases, and 11 bases separated the two germline ends. Germline assignment: CDR1 MDHEN and CDR2 SYDVKM. In DNA form, the CDR3 reads TGTGCCAGCAGTTTACGAGACTACTATAGCAATCAGCCCCAGCATTTT. Its protein is CASSLRDYYSNQPQHF.

This rearrangement joins TRBV5-1 to TRBJ2-3; 12 nucleotides line up with TRBD2. The CDR3 is 17 residues long. The junction had 9 bases not matched to a gene; V was cut back by 4 bases and J by 3 bases. Germline V gene lookup returns CDR1 SGHRS and CDR2 YFSETQ. The CDR3 region is CASSPRTSGTFTDTQYF. In DNA form, the CDR3 reads TGCGCCAGCAGCCCAAGGACTAGCGGGACTTTTACAGATACGCAGTATTTT.

The chain combines TRBV9 with TRBJ2-5; the D is unclear. CDR3 length equals 14 residues. Germline lookup yields CDR1 SGDLS and CDR2 YYNGEE. V lost 4 bases to trimming and J lost 0 bases, with 10 bases between them. The DNA for the CDR3 is TGTGCCAGCAGCCCGTGGGCTAACCAAGAGACCCAGTACTTC. Its protein is CASSPWANQETQYF.

This clone showed up just once. The chain combines TRBV13 with TRBJ2-5; weak D call: TRBD1 (5 bases). Trimming removed 3 bases from V and 2 bases from J, with 10 bases in between. The CDR3 sequence is 14 residues long. CDR1 PRHDT and CDR2 FYEKMQ come from the germline V gene (reference sequence). The CDR3 loop reads CASSLTVGQETQYF. The CDR3 region has the DNA TGTGCCAGCAGCTTGACAGTTGGACAAGAGACCCAGTACTTC. Drawing the rest from reference TRBV13 and TRBJ2-5, the complete variable domain is AAGVIQSPRHLIKEKRETATLKCYPIPRHDTVYWYQQGPGQDPQFLISFYEKMQSDKGSIPDRFSAQQFSDYHSELNMSSLELGDSALYFCASSLTVGQETQYFGPGTRLLVL.

The rearrangement links TRBV15 to TRBJ2-6, with 8 bases identical to TRBD1. The CDR3 has 17 amino acids. Trimming took 3 bases from V and 0 from J; bases not matched to a gene: 4. Germline-derived CDR1 and CDR2 are LNHNV and YYDKDF (reference sequence). The CDR3 protein is CATSSGTGGSGANVLTF. Here the CDR3 DNA reads TGTGCCACCAGCAGCGGGACAGGAGGCTCTGGGGCCAACGTCCTGACTTTC.

J is TRBJ2-7 and V is TRBV4-1; D ambiguous. V was cut by 0 bases and J by 6 bases, with 15 bases left in between. Per germline, CDR1 MGHRA and CDR2 YSYEKL. The CDR3 spans 15 residues. CDR3 loop: CASSQETSLRSEQYF. Written as DNA, the CDR3 is TGCGCCAGCAGCCAAGAAACCAGTCTTCGATCCGAGCAGTACTTC.